The 30 T cell receptor beta chains below were found in one sample sequenced in a study of blood T cell repertoires in COVID-19. Measured with immunoSEQ multiplex PCR; TCRdb has only the in-frame clones, and not every one. Among some 130,000 clones listed, roughly 90% were seen once. The sequenced sample was peripheral blood. Receptors originate from a man between 50 and 59 years old with active or convalescent COVID-19.

The V gene is TRBV5-4, the J gene TRBJ2-5; tentatively, D is TRBD1 (5 bases). The germline gives CDR1 SGHNT, CDR2 YYREEE (reference sequence). The CDR3 spans 16 residues. The V end was cut by 1 base, the J end by 3 bases, with 16 bases between. The DNA for the CDR3 is TGTGCCAGCAGCTTGCGGCTGGGGCAGGGTAAAGAGACCCAGTACTTC. It specifies CASSLRLGQGKETQYF.

The chain joins TRBV5-4 to TRBJ1-6; 8 positions match TRBD1. In germline, CDR1 is SGHNT, CDR2 YYREEE (reference sequence). The CDR3 runs to 16 residues. V shed 2 bases and J 7 bases; nucleotides not matched to a gene: 8. CDR3 sequence (DNA): TGTGCCAGCAGCTTCCCCGGGACAGGTGTAAATTCACCCCTCCACTTT. Its protein is CASSFPGTGVNSPLHF. Complete variable domain (other parts from reference TRBV5-4 and TRBJ1-6): ETGVTQSPTHLIKTRGQQVTLRCSSQSGHNTVSWYQQALGQGPQFIFQYYREEENGRGNFPPRFSGLQFPNYSSELNVNALELDDSALYLCASSFPGTGVNSPLHFGNGTRLTVT.

This clone was recorded a few times. The V gene is TRBV19, the J gene TRBJ1-4; D uncertain. Trimming pared 4 bases from V and 0 bases from J, leaving 6 bases between. Germline V gene sequence: CDR1 LNHDA, CDR2 SQIVND (reference sequence). The CDR3 consists of 14 residues. The CDR3 DNA follows: TGTGCCAGTAGTAGGCACGCAACTAATGAAAAACTGTTTTTT. Amino acids: CASSRHATNEKLFF.

V gene TRBV7-8 combines with J gene TRBJ2-3; possible D gene TRBD2, 6 bases. V lost 5 bases and J lost 0, with 18 bases in between. The length of the CDR3 is 17 residues. CDR1 is SGHVS, CDR2 FQNEAQ, per germline. The CDR3 nucleotides are TGTGCCAGCAGCCCTCTTCTAGGGCGGGGAAGCACAGATACGCAGTATTTT. Translating gives CASSPLLGRGSTDTQYF.

This clone was seen once. CDR3: CASSSQGSNEKLFF. The CDR3 DNA follows: TGTGCCAGCAGTTCCCAGGGGTCTAATGAAAAACTGTTTTTT. This sequence joins TRBV2 and TRBJ1-4, with D possibly matching TRBD1 (6 bases). Germline V lookup: CDR1 SNHLY, CDR2 FYNNEI. Between the trimmed V and J ends, which lost 5 bases and 3 bases, there was a span of 10 bases. This CDR3 is built from 14 residues. Complete variable domain (other parts from reference TRBV2 and TRBJ1-4): EPEVTQTPSHQVTQMGQEVILRCVPISNHLYFYWYRQILGQKVEFLVSFYNNEISEKSEIFDDQFSVERPDGSNFTLKIRSTKLEDSAMYFCASSSQGSNEKLFFGSGTQLSVL.

The rearrangement joins TRBV18 to TRBJ2-1, with 10 bases identical to TRBD2. The CDR3 length is 14 residues. Germline V lookup: CDR1 KGHSH, CDR2 LQKENI. V lost 1 base and J lost 13; bases outside the gene matches: 7. CDR3 sequence: CASSPQLAGPGQFF. CDR3 bases: TGTGCCAGCTCACCACAACTAGCGGGGCCCGGACAGTTCTTC.

The chain has TRBV3-1 (or the pseudogene TRBV3-2) and TRBJ2-1; 8 bases fit TRBD1. The CDR3 contains 15 residues. Germline V gives CDR1 LGHDT, CDR2 YNNKEL (reference sequence). The junction had 6 bases not matched to a gene; V was cut back by 6 bases and J by 2 bases. CDR3 protein: CASSQGAETYNEQFF. The CDR3 nucleotides read TGTGCCAGCAGTCAGGGGGCGGAGACCTACAATGAGCAGTTCTTC.

This clone showed up just once. This chain uses TRBV7-7 with TRBJ2-2; D gene ambiguous. The V gene's germline CDR1 is SSHAT and CDR2 FNYEAQ (reference sequence). The CDR3 has 15 residues. Trimming cost V 1 base and J 4 bases, with 10 bases left between them. The CDR3 coding sequence is TGTGCCAGCAGCTTAGACAAATTGGTCACCGGGGAGCTGTTTTTT. Translating gives CASSLDKLVTGELFF.

The chain has TRBV6-5 and TRBJ2-3, with D tentatively TRBD1 (6 bases). V lost 8 bases to trimming and J lost 4 bases, with 13 bases between them. This CDR3 region has 13 residues. Germline V gives CDR1 MNHEY, CDR2 SVGAGI. CDR3 sequence: CASLATGSDTQYF. DNA for the CDR3: TGTGCCAGCCTGGCCACAGGGTCAGATACGCAGTATTTT.

The chain is built from TRBV2 and TRBJ2-5, with 7 bases that match TRBD2. CDR3 length equals 12 residues. The trim removed 8 bases at V and 10 bases at J, leaving 10 bases unmatched. CDR1 and CDR2 from the germline V gene are SNHLY and FYNNEI. The CDR3 coding sequence is TGTGCCAGCGAGAGCGGGACGGGGGGCCAGTACTTC. Translation: CASESGTGGQYF.

The gene calls are TRBV5-8 and TRBJ2-7; 7 nucleotides match TRBD1. The V segment lost 4 bases and the J segment 2 bases; nucleotides outside the gene matches: 3. The CDR3 is made up of 13 amino acids. CDR1 is SGHTS and CDR2 is YDEGEE in the germline V gene. CDR3 coding DNA: TGTGCCAGCAGCAGGGGACAGACCTACGAGCAGTACTTC. Residues: CASSRGQTYEQYF.

The chain joins TRBV2 to TRBJ2-3; 9 bases agree with TRBD2. Losses at the gene ends were 4 bases for V and 0 bases for J; bases not matched to a gene: 2. Germline loops: CDR1 SNHLY, CDR2 FYNNEI. The CDR3 is made up of 15 amino acids. CDR3 coding DNA: TGTGCCAGCAGTGTTAGCGGGAGCAGCACAGATACGCAGTATTTT. Its translation: CASSVSGSSTDTQYF.

V usage is TRBV3-1 (or the pseudogene TRBV3-2) and J usage is TRBJ2-7; D is undetermined. From germline, CDR1 is LGHDT and CDR2 YNNKEL (reference sequence). The CDR3 is 12 amino acids. V lost 4 bases, J lost 0 bases, and 4 bases lay in between. The CDR3 bases are TGTGCCAGCAGCCGACTCTCCTACGAGCAGTACTTC. Amino acids: CASSRLSYEQYF.

Points on this clone: This sample includes further DNA sequences coding for the same CDR3. The J gene is TRBJ1-2, the V gene TRBV14, with D possibly being TRBD1 (5 bases). The V gene lost 1 base and the J gene lost 2 bases, with 5 bases spanning the gap. Germline V gene lookup returns CDR1 SGHDN and CDR2 FVKESK. CDR3 length equals 13 residues. CDR3 coding DNA: TGTGCCAGCAGCCAAGGACAGAACTATGGCTACACCTTC. It codes for CASSQGQNYGYTF.

The chain combines TRBV10-3 with TRBJ1-3, with 9 nucleotides matching TRBD1. Per germline, CDR1 ENHRY and CDR2 SYGVKD. Losses at the gene ends were 3 bases for V and 4 bases for J; bases not matched to a gene: 4. This CDR3 spans 15 amino acids. In nucleotides, the CDR3 is TGTGCCATCAGTGATGGGACAGGGACAGGAAACACCATATATTTT. It translates to CAISDGTGTGNTIYF.

This chain joins TRBV5-1 and TRBJ1-1, with D possibly being TRBD1 (5 bases). This CDR3 has 14 residues. From germline, CDR1 is SGHRS and CDR2 YFSETQ. V shed 0 bases and J shed 4 bases, with 10 bases lying between them. The CDR3 nucleotides read TGCGCCAGCAGCTTGGCCCAGGGAGGCACTGAAGCTTTCTTT. This sequence encodes CASSLAQGGTEAFF.

This chain joins TRBV2 and TRBJ2-7; D possibly corresponds to TRBD2 (6 bases). Trimming took 6 bases from V and 9 from J, leaving 12 bases between them. The length of the CDR3 is 11 residues. The germline gives CDR1 SNHLY, CDR2 FYNNEI. This chain's CDR3 is CASSPGEAQYF. CDR3 bases: TGTGCCAGCAGCCCGGGGGAGGCGCAGTACTTC.

The CDR3 region is CASSYRFPGVNQPQHF. Here the CDR3 DNA reads TGTGCCAGCAGTTACAGGTTCCCTGGAGTTAATCAGCCCCAGCATTTT. The chain employs TRBV6-2 or TRBV6-3 and TRBJ1-5; D gene uncertain. Germline V gene data show CDR1 as MNHEY and CDR2 as SVGEGT. The CDR3 covers 16 residues. Trimming took 2 bases from V and 4 from J, leaving 15 bases between them.

The chain recombines TRBV7-2 with TRBJ2-1; 11 nucleotides align to TRBD2. The length of the CDR3 is 15 residues. With V trimmed by 3 bases and J by 3 bases, 1 base remained unmatched. The V gene's germline CDR1 is SGHTA and CDR2 FQGNSA. The CDR3 sequence: CASSLTSGVYNEQFF. In DNA form, the CDR3 reads TGTGCCAGCAGCTTGACTAGCGGGGTCTACAATGAGCAGTTCTTC.

This clone was counted once. This chain joins TRBV5-1 and TRBJ2-3; 9 bases match TRBD1. CDR3 size: 17 residues. The germline gives CDR1 SGHRS, CDR2 YFSETQ. The V and J ends lost 4 bases and 3 bases, in that order; junction bases with no gene match: 12. The chain's CDR3 is CASSQPLQGQGTDTQYF. DNA for the CDR3: TGCGCCAGCAGCCAGCCTTTACAGGGACAGGGTACAGATACGCAGTATTTT.

This clone was observed once. The chain couples TRBV24-1 to TRBJ2-5; a possible D gene is TRBD2 (6 bases). This CDR3 comprises 15 residues. Trimming shortened V by 6 bases and J by 3 bases, and 16 bases separated the two germline ends. The germline gives CDR1 KGHDR, CDR2 SFDVKD. The CDR3 DNA sequence: TGTGCCACCAGTCCCGGAGGGGCAGGGAAAGAGACCCAGTACTTC. This gives the protein CATSPGGAGKETQYF.

V gene TRBV9 combines with J gene TRBJ2-2; weak D call: TRBD1 (6 bases). The length of the CDR3 is 16 residues. Germline CDR1 is SGDLS and CDR2 is YYNGEE. Trimming pared 4 bases from V and 4 bases from J, leaving 17 bases between. The CDR3 coding sequence is TGTGCCAGCAGCTCCCGGATGGGGGCTGGCACCGGGGAGCTGTTTTTT. Translation: CASSSRMGAGTGELFF. The full variable domain, in which reference TRBV9 and TRBJ2-2 provide the parts outside the CDR3, is DSGVTQTPKHLITATGQRVTLRCSPRSGDLSVYWYQQSLDQGLQFLIQYYNGEERAKGNILERFSAQQFPDLHSELNLSSLELGDSALYFCASSSRMGAGTGELFFGEGSRLTVL.

The V call is TRBV6-5, the J call TRBJ2-1; 9 bases fit TRBD2. The germline V gene has CDR1 MNHEY and CDR2 SVGAGI. The junction had 3 bases not matched to a gene; V was cut back by 8 bases and J by 1 base. This CDR3 has 14 residues. CDR3 DNA: TGTGCCAGCCAGCGGGAGGTGTCCTACAATGAGCAGTTCTTC. Translation gives CASQREVSYNEQFF.

This clone occurred once. This chain uses TRBV6-5 with TRBJ2-3; 11 bases map to TRBD2. With V trimmed by 6 bases and J by 5 bases, 4 bases remained unmatched. Germline CDR1 reads MNHEY; CDR2 reads SVGAGI. The CDR3 sequence is 14 residues long. The CDR3 loop reads CASRTSGTGDTQYF. For the CDR3, the DNA is TGTGCCAGCAGGACTAGCGGGACTGGAGATACGCAGTATTTT.

The J gene is TRBJ1-4, the V gene TRBV5-4; the D gene is possibly TRBD1 (6 bases). V lost 4 bases to trimming and J lost 1 base, with 14 bases between them. CDR3 size: 16 residues. The germline gives CDR1 SGHNT, CDR2 YYREEE (reference sequence). The CDR3 protein is CASSEHDRLTNEKLFF. For the CDR3, the DNA is TGTGCCAGCAGCGAACACGACAGGCTAACTAATGAAAAACTGTTTTTT.

The chain couples TRBV5-4 to TRBJ2-1; the match to TRBD2 covers 11 bases. The CDR3 is 15 residues long. Trimming cost V 4 bases and J 2 bases; bases outside gene matches: 2. Germline values: CDR1 SGHNT, CDR2 YYREEE (reference sequence). This CDR3 reads CASSRSGRAYNEQFF. Written as DNA, the CDR3 is TGTGCCAGCAGCCGTAGCGGGAGGGCCTACAATGAGCAGTTCTTC.

V gene TRBV6-2 or TRBV6-3 combines with J gene TRBJ2-7; 7 bases align to TRBD1. Per the germline V gene, CDR1 is MNHEY and CDR2 is SVGEGT. The J segment lost 6 bases and the V segment lost 0 bases, leaving 2 bases of the junction unmatched. The CDR3 sequence is 13 residues long. CDR3 nucleotides: TGTGCCAGCAGTTACTCGGGACAGAGCGAGCAGTACTTC. It codes for CASSYSGQSEQYF.

This clone was counted between two and nine times. The V call is TRBV30, the J call TRBJ1-3; 7 bases align to TRBD1. There are 14 residues in the CDR3. The ends lost 2 bases at V and 2 bases at J; junction bases unmatched: 3. The germline V gene has CDR1 GTSNPN and CDR2 SVGIG (reference sequence). CDR3 amino acids: CAWSNGQAGNTIYF. The CDR3 DNA reads as TGTGCCTGGAGTAACGGACAGGCTGGAAACACCATATATTTT.

The V and J genes are TRBV6-2 or TRBV6-3 and TRBJ2-7; 9 bases line up with TRBD1. With V trimmed by 6 bases and J by 4 bases, 4 bases remained unmatched. This CDR3 contains 13 residues. CDR1 MNHEY and CDR2 SVGEGT come from the germline V gene. CDR3 region: CASSRQGVYEQYF. In DNA form, the CDR3 reads TGTGCCAGCAGCCGACAGGGGGTATACGAGCAGTACTTC.

The genes are TRBV5-4 and TRBJ2-7; 11 positions match TRBD2. The CDR3 sequence is 15 residues long. The V and J ends lost 1 base and 7 bases, in that order; junction bases with no gene match: 7. CDR1 is SGHNT, CDR2 YYREEE, per germline (reference sequence). The CDR3 spells CASSLSLAGVGEQYF. The CDR3 DNA sequence: TGTGCCAGCAGCTTGTCACTAGCGGGAGTGGGTGAGCAGTACTTC.